This T cell receptor beta chain stems from a study of T cell responses to AZD1222 COVID-19 vaccine. Using immunoSEQ multiplex PCR, the repertoire was profiled, and TCRdb retains in-frame clones only, with some absent. The profile covers tens of thousands of clones, with 83% appearing a single time and 52% taken by the ten largest. Here the sequenced sample was peripheral blood, taken on day 0 of AZD1222 vaccination. The source of this sequence is an adult in good health.

The CDR3 DNA reads TGTGCCAGCAGAGAAAGTTCCGGGACAGGGCCAAATGAGCAGTTCTTC. Translated, it gives CASRESSGTGPNEQFF. The chain links TRBV2 to TRBJ2-1, with 9 bases identical to TRBD1. The CDR3 is 16 residues long. The germline V gene encodes CDR1 SNHLY and CDR2 FYNNEI. With 6 bases clipped from V and 7 bases from J, the junction kept 13 bases outside the gene matches. Together with reference TRBV2 and TRBJ2-1, the CDR3 gives the full variable domain: EPEVTQTPSHQVTQMGQEVILRCVPISNHLYFYWYRQILGQKVEFLVSFYNNEISEKSEIFDDQFSVERPDGSNFTLKIRSTKLEDSAMYFCASRESSGTGPNEQFFGPGTRLTVL.